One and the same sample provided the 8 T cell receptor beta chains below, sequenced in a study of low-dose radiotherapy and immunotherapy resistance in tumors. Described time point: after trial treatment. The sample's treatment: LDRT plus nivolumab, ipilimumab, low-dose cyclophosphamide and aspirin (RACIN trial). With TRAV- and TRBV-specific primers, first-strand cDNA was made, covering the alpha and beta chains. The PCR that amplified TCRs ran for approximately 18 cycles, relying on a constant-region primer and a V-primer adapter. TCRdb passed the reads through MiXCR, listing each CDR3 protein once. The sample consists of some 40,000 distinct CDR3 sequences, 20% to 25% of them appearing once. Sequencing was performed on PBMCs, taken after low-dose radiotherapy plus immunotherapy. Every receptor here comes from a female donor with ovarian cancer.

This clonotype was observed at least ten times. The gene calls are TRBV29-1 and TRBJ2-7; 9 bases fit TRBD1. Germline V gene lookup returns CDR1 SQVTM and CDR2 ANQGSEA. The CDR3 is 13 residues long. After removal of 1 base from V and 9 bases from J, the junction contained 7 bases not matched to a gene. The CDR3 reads CSVEGQGVEGQYF. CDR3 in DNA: TGCAGCGTTGAAGGACAGGGGGTAGAGGGGCAGTACTTC.

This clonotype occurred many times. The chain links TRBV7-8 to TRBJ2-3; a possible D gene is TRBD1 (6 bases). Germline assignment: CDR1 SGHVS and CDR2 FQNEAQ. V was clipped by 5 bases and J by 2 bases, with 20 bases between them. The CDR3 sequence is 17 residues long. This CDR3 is CASSTRPQDSSTDTQYF. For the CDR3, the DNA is TGTGCCAGCAGCACTCGCCCGCAGGACAGTTCCACAGATACGCAGTATTTT.

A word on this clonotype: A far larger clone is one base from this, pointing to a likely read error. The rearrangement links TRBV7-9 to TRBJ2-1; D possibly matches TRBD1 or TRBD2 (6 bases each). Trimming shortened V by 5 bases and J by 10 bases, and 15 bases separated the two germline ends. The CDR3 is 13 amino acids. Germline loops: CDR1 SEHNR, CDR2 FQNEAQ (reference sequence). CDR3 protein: CASSPKLGGEQFF. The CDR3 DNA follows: TGTGCCAGCAGCCCTAAACTGGGGGGCGAGCAGTTCTTC.

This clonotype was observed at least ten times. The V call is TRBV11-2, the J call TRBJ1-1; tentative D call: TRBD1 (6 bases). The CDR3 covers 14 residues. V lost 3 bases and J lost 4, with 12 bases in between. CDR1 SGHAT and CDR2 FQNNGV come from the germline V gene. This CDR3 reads CASSFLRGVTEAFF. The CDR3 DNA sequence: TGTGCCAGCAGCTTCCTCAGGGGAGTCACTGAAGCTTTCTTT.

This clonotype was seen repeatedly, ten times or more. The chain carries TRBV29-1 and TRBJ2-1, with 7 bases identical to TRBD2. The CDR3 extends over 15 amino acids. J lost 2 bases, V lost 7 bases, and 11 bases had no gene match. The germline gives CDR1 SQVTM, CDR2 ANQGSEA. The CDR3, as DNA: TGCAGCGCCACCGCCCCTAGCGGCCCCTACAATGAGCAGTTCTTC. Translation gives CSATAPSGPYNEQFF.

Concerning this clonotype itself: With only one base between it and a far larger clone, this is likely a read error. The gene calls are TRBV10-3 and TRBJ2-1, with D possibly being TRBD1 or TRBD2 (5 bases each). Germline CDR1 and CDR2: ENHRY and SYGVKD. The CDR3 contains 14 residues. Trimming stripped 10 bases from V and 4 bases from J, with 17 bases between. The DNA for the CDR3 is TGTGCCAGCACCCCCGGGGCAGCGTACAATGAGCAGTTCTTC. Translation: CASTPGAAYNEQFF.

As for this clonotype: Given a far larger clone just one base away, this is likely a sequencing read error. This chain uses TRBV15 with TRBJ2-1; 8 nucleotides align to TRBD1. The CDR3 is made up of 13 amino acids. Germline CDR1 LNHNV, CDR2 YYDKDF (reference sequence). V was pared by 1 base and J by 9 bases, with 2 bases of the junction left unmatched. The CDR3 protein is CATSRGDRGEQFF. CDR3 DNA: TGTGCCACCAGCAGAGGAGACAGGGGTGAGCAGTTCTTC.

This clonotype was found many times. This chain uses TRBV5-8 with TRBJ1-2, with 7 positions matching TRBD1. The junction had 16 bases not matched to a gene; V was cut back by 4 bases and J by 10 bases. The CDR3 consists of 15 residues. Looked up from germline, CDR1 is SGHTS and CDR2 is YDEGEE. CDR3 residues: CASSPQTGIFADYTF. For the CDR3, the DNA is TGTGCCAGCAGCCCTCAGACAGGGATCTTCGCGGACTACACCTTC.